The clone carrying this TCR beta chain is deemed medium-sized (0.01 to 0.1%). The antigen remains undetermined. This specimen comes from a study of liver allograft versus peripheral blood T cells. Study summary: Recipients' peripheral blood served as the comparator for T cell receptor repertoires in transplanted livers. Findings of the study overall: Inside liver allografts, T cell receptor repertoires reportedly diverged from the repertoires found in peripheral blood.

In germline, CDR1 is MNHEY, CDR2 SMNVEV (reference sequence). This CDR3 is built from 16 residues. The V end was cut by 4 bases, the J end by 0 bases, with 12 bases between. TCRdb itself ran the reads through MiXCR, one entry per CDR3 protein. The table has some 2,600 distinct CDR3 sequences, around 17% seen once. The chain carries TRBV27 and TRBJ1-4; no reliable D call. The clonotype comes from a human patient who had a liver transplant. A subset of T cells may come from the graft donor. The CDR3 is CASSSFQVATNEKLFF. The DNA of the CDR3 is TGTGCCAGCAGTTCCTTCCAGGTTGCAACTAATGAAAAACTGTTTTTT.